This TCR beta chain originates from a study of blood T cell repertoires in COVID-19. Study as a whole: There were acute and convalescent COVID-19 samples, and they came from the United States, Italy and Spain. Nucleic acid was either cDNA or gDNA, and it came from T cells, B-cell-depleted T cells, or PBMCs.

Each participant's cohort was designated according to participant-reported clinical history. In the original workflow: Reference gene primer amplification gave estimated nucleated cell counts. Sequencing was performed with immunoSEQ multiplex PCR; in TCRdb, only in-frame clones are kept and a portion is missing. Clonal size and the V and J genes are those of that table, whereas D and trimming came from the DNA. The data show 180,000 or so clones, roughly nine tenths seen once. With 5 bases removed from V and 4 bases from J, the gap between germline ends came to 9 bases. The CDR3 sequence is 12 residues long.

The chain recombines TRBV12-3 or TRBV12-4 with TRBJ2-7; D may be TRBD1 (5 bases). Material for sequencing was PBMCs or T cells enriched from blood (not recorded which). The receptor comes from a human donor with acute COVID-19. The donor label of this sample is uncertain. The CDR3 nucleotides are TGTGCCAGCAGTCAGCAGGGATACGAGCAGTACTTC. Translated, it gives CASSQQGYEQYF.